These 6 T cell receptor beta chains were all obtained from the same sample, sequenced in a study of identical twins. TCRdb passed the 5' RACE reads through MiXCR, listing each CDR3 protein once. The sample has about 290,000 distinct CDR3 sequences, roughly 9% seen once. These data were also reused for a study on yellow fever vaccine responses in identical twins.

Sequenced input: CD8+ T cells sorted from blood. These receptors were collected from a woman younger than 30 in good health.

As concerns this clonotype: Being one base from a much bigger clone, this may be a read error. This CDR3 is missing its conserved last phenylalanine or tryptophan, likely due to a read error. The chain's CDR3 is CASYLGLRETQYI. The CDR3 nucleotides read TGTGCCAGCTACTTGGGCCTTCGGGAGACCCAGTACATC. V usage is TRBV2 and J usage is TRBJ2-5; D unclear. Trimming took off 8 bases at V and 5 bases at J, with 15 bases between the two ends. The length of the CDR3 is 13 residues. Germline lookup yields CDR1 SNHLY and CDR2 FYNNEI.

This clonotype was recorded many times. V gene TRBV5-1 combines with J gene TRBJ2-3; D is unresolved. With 0 bases removed from V and 6 bases from J, the gap between germline ends came to 8 bases. Germline values: CDR1 SGHRS, CDR2 YFSETQ. This CDR3 comprises 13 residues. CDR3 sequence reads: CASSLGPTDTQYF. DNA of the CDR3: TGCGCCAGCAGCTTGGGGCCCACGGATACGCAGTATTTT.

The rearrangement joins TRBV5-6 to TRBJ2-7; D may be TRBD1 (6 bases). The CDR3 runs 17 residues. Germline values: CDR1 SGHDT, CDR2 YYEEEE. Trimming removed 9 bases from V and 3 bases from J, with 28 bases in between. The CDR3, as DNA: TGTGCCAACAAAAGGAACCAGATCAGGGGCCGATTCTACGAGCAGTACTTC. Translation: CANKRNQIRGRFYEQYF.

This clonotype has a handful of counts. The chain links TRBV29-1 to TRBJ2-1; 8 bases match TRBD2. The V segment lost 4 bases and the J segment 1 base; nucleotides outside the gene matches: 9. Germline CDR1 SQVTM, CDR2 ANQGSEA. CDR3 length equals 16 residues. The CDR3 sequence: CSVGGAGGISYNEQFF. CDR3 DNA: TGCAGCGTTGGGGGGGCGGGGGGTATTTCCTACAATGAGCAGTTCTTC.

This clonotype was found once. V and J are TRBV6-4 and TRBJ2-2; 8 bases align to TRBD2. CDR3 length: 15 amino acids. Trimming took 6 bases from V and 1 from J; bases not matched to a gene: 4. In germline, CDR1 is MRHNA, CDR2 SNTAGT. CDR3 amino acids: CASSATSGNTGELFF. CDR3 DNA sequence: TGTGCCAGCAGCGCTACTAGCGGGAACACCGGGGAGCTGTTTTTT.

This clonotype was found many times. The V call is TRBV12-5, the J call TRBJ2-7; 8 bases line up with TRBD1. CDR3 size: 14 residues. CDR1 LGHNT and CDR2 FRNRAP come from the germline V gene. V gave up 1 base and J gave up 6 bases; unmatched junction bases: 5. DNA for the CDR3: TGTGCTAGTGGTTTGGCGGACAGGGATTCCGAGCAGTACTTC. Translated: CASGLADRDSEQYF.